These 2 T cell receptor beta chains originate from one sample sequenced in a study of T-cell reconstitution after alpha-beta-depleted transplantation in children. A TCRbeta library incorporating unique molecular identifiers was prepared. Each CDR3 protein is one row after TCRdb ran MiXCR on the PCR reads. The sample holds fewer than 450,000 distinct CDR3 sequences, 15% to 20% seen once. The sequenced sample was PBMCs, mostly from graft donor cells, obtained 360 days after TCRalphabeta/CD19-depleted stem cell transplant. Every receptor here comes from a male patient aged 2 to 10 who had a stem cell transplant for acute lymphoblastic leukemia, so the T cells may come from the graft donor.

This chain joins TRBV11-2 and TRBJ2-7; D gene ambiguous. Trimming took off 4 bases at V and 0 bases at J, with 13 bases between the two ends. The CDR3 extends over 15 amino acids. Per germline, CDR1 SGHAT and CDR2 FQNNGV. This CDR3 reads CASSSPNTGSYEQYF. CDR3 bases: TGTGCCAGCAGCTCTCCTAACACCGGCTCCTACGAGCAGTACTTC.

This clonotype appeared many times. The chain has TRBV7-6 and TRBJ2-1; D ambiguous. Germline values: CDR1 SGHVS, CDR2 FNYEAQ. Between the trimmed V and J ends, which lost 6 bases and 9 bases, there was a span of 12 bases. CDR3 length: 12 amino acids. CDR3 in DNA: TGTGCCAGCAGTCTAGTGCGAGGTGAGCAGTTCTTC. Protein sequence: CASSLVRGEQFF.